This T cell receptor beta chain was captured in a study of cytomegalovirus exposure and HLA in healthy donors. Only a few counts were recorded for this clone. The primer mix had 60 Vbeta and 13 Jbeta primers. Measured with immunoSEQ multiplex PCR; TCRdb has only the in-frame clones, and not every one. This table has fewer than 200,000 clones, about three quarters appearing once. The sequencing input was PBMCs. The receptor was derived from a female donor in good health and CMV-seronegative.

As DNA, the CDR3 is TGTGCCAGCAGCTTAGATTTCACGGCGGGAGGAATCGGGGAGCTGTTTTTT. Translating gives CASSLDFTAGGIGELFF. The gene calls are TRBV7-9 and TRBJ2-2, with 8 nucleotides matching TRBD2. This CDR3 is 17 amino acids long. Germline V gene data show CDR1 as SEHNR and CDR2 as FQNEAQ (reference sequence). V trimming: 1 base; J trimming: 7 bases; junction bases outside the gene matches: 11.